The sequence of this T cell receptor beta chain was determined in a study of blood T cell repertoires in COVID-19. Overall study context: COVID-19 samples from acute and convalescent phases originated in the United States, Italy and Spain. The cDNA or gDNA used as material had been derived from T cells, B-cell-depleted T cells, or PBMCs.

Profiling relied on immunoSEQ multiplex PCR, and the TCRdb table lists in-frame clones only, not all of them. Of 250,000 to 300,000 clones detected, 85% to 90% appear once; the ten largest clones hold roughly a sixth. Cohort 3 donors counted as recovered after two negative PCRs, clearance, or resolved symptoms. The CDR3 has 15 residues. The junction had 6 bases not matched to a gene; V was cut back by 4 bases and J by 7 bases. CDR1 is SGHNT and CDR2 is YYREEE in the germline V gene (reference sequence). The sample was PBMCs or T cells enriched from blood (not recorded which). The sequence was collected from a man younger than 35 who had recovered from COVID-19. The rearrangement uses TRBV5-4 and TRBJ2-1; TRBD2 aligns across 12 bases. DNA of the CDR3: TGTGCCAGCAGCGCGACTAGCGGGAGTAGAAATGAGCAGTTCTTC. Translation: CASSATSGSRNEQFF.